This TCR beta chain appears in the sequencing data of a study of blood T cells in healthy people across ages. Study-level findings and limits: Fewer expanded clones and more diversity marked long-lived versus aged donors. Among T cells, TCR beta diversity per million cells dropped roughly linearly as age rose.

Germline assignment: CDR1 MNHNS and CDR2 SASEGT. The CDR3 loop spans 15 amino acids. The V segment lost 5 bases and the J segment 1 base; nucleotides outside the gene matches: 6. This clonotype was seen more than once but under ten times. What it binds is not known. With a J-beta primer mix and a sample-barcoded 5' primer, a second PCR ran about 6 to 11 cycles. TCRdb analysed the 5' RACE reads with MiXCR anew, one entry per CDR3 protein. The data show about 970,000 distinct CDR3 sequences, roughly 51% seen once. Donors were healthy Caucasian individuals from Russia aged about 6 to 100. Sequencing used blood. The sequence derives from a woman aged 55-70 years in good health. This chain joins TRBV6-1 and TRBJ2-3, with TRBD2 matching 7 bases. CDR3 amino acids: CASSYASGRTDTQYF. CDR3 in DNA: TGTGCCAGCAGTTATGCTAGCGGCCGCACAGATACGCAGTATTTT.